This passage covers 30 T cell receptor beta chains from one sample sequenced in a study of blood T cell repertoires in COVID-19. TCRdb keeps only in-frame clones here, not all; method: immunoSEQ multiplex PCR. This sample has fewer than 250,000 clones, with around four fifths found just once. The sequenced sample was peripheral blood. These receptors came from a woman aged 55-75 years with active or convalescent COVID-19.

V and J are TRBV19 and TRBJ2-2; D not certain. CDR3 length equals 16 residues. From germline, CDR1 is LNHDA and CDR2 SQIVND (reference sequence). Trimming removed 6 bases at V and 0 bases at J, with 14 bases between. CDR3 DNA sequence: TGTGCCAGTAGCCTTCTGTCGCGCTCGAACACCGGGGAGCTGTTTTTT. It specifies CASSLLSRSNTGELFF.

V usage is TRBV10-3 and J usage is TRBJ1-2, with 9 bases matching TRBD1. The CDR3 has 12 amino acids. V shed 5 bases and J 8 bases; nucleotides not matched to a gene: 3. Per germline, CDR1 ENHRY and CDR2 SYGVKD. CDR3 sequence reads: CAISKDRGGYTF. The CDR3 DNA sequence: TGTGCCATCAGTAAGGACAGGGGAGGCTACACCTTC.

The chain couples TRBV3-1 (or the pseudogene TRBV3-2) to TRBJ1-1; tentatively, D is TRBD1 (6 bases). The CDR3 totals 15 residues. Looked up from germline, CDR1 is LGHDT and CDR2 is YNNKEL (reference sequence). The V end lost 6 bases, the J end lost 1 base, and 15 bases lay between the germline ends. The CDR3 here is CASRPRGGPNTEAFF. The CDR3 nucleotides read TGTGCCAGCAGGCCCCGGGGGGGCCCGAACACTGAAGCTTTCTTT.

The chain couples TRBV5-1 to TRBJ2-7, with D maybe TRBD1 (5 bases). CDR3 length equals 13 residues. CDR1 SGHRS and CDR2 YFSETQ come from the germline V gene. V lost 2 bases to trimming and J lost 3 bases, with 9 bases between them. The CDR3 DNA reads TGCGCCAGCAGCTTCGACAGAAGCTACGAGCAGTACGTC. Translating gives CASSFDRSYEQYV.

DNA of the CDR3: TGTGCCAGCAGCCAACCCGAATTGGCGGGAGTCCCCAATGAGCAGTTCTTC. It translates to CASSQPELAGVPNEQFF. The chain carries TRBV3-1 (or the pseudogene TRBV3-2) and TRBJ2-1; TRBD2 matches 7 bases. The V gene's germline CDR1 is LGHDT and CDR2 YNNKEL (reference sequence). The CDR3 is made up of 17 amino acids. V lost 2 bases to trimming and J lost 6 bases; unmatched junction nucleotides: 13.

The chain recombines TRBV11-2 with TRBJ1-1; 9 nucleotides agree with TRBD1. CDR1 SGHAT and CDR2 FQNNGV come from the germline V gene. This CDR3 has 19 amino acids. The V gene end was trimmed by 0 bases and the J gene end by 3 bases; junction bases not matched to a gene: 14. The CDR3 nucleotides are TGTGCCAGCAGCTTAGACCCGCGACAGGGGGAGGGTTGGGACACTGAAGCTTTCTTT. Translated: CASSLDPRQGEGWDTEAFF.

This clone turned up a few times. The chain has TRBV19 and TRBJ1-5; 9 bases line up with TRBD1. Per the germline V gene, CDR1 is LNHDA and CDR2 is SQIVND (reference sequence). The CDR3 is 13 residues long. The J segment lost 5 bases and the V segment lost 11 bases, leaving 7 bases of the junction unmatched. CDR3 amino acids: CASGDRVHQPQHF. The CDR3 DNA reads TGTGCCTCGGGGGACAGGGTTCATCAGCCCCAGCATTTT. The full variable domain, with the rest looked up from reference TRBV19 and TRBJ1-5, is DGGITQSPKYLFRKEGQNVTLSCEQNLNHDAMYWYRQDPGQGLRLIYYSQIVNDFQKGDIAEGYSVSREKKESFPLTVTSAQKNPTAFYLCASGDRVHQPQHFGDGTRLSIL.

CDR3: CASSSGSELSGQPQHF. The DNA for the CDR3 is TGTGCCAGCAGCTCGGGGTCAGAGCTGAGCGGTCAGCCCCAGCATTTT. The chain is built from TRBV7-2 and TRBJ1-5; no clear D gene. Trimming removed 4 bases from V and 6 bases from J, with 19 bases in between. Germline V gene sequence: CDR1 SGHTA, CDR2 FQGNSA. The length of the CDR3 is 16 residues.

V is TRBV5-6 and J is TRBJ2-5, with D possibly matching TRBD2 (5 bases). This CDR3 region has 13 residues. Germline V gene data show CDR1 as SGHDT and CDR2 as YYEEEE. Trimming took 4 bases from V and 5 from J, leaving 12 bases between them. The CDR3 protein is CASSRRLSETQYF. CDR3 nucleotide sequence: TGTGCCAGCAGCCGTCGACTATCGGAGACCCAGTACTTC.

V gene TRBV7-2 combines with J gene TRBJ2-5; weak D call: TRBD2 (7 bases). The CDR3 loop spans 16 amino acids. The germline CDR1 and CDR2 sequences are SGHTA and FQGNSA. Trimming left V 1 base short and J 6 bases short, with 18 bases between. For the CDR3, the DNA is TGTGCCAGCAGCTTAGTAGTGGGGGGGCCGGGGAAGACCCAGTACTTC. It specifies CASSLVVGGPGKTQYF.

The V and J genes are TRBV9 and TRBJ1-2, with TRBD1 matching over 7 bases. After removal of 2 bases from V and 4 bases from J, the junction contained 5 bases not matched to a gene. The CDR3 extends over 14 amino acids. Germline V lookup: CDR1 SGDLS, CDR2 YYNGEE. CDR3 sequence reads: CASSVDDRVYGYTF. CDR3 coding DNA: TGTGCCAGCAGCGTGGACGACAGGGTCTATGGCTACACCTTC.

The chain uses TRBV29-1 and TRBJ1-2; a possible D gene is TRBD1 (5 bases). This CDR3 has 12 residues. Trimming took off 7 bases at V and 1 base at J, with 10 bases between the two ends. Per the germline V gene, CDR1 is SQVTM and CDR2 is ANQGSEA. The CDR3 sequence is CSAETVNYGYTF. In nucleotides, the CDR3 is TGCAGCGCAGAGACAGTTAACTATGGCTACACCTTC.

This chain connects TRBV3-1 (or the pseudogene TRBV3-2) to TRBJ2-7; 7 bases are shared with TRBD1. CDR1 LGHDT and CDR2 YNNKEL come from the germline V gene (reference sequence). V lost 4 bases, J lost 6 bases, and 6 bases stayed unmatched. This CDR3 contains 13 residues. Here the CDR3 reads CASSPDRWAEQYF. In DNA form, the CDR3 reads TGTGCCAGCAGCCCGGACAGGTGGGCCGAGCAGTACTTC.

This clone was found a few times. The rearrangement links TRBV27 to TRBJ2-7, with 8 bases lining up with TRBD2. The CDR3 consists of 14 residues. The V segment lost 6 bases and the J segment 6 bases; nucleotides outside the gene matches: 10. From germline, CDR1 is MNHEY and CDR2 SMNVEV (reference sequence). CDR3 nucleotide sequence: TGTGCCAGCAGCCCTGGGACTAGACGAGGCGAGCAGTACGTC. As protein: CASSPGTRRGEQYV.

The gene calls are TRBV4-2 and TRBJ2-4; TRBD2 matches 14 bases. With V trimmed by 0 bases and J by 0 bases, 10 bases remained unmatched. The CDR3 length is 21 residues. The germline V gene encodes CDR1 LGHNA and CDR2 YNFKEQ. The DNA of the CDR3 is TGTGCCAGCAGCCAAGAACCCGGGGGACTAGCGGGAGAGCAAGCCAAAAACATTCAGTACTTC. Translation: CASSQEPGGLAGEQAKNIQYF.

The CDR3 DNA follows: TGTGCCAGCAGGGCTACAGGGGGCGCTACCGGGGAGCTGTTTTTT. It specifies CASRATGGATGELFF. The chain combines TRBV27 with TRBJ2-2, with 9 nucleotides matching TRBD1. The CDR3 extends over 15 amino acids. CDR1 is MNHEY, CDR2 SMNVEV, per germline (reference sequence). After removal of 6 bases from V and 5 bases from J, the junction contained 7 bases not matched to a gene.

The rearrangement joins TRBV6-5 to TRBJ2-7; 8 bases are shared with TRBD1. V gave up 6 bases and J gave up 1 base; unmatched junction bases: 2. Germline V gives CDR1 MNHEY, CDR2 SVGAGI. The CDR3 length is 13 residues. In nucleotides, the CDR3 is TGTGCCAGCAGGGACAGGGTTTCCTACGAGCAGTACTTC. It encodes CASRDRVSYEQYF.

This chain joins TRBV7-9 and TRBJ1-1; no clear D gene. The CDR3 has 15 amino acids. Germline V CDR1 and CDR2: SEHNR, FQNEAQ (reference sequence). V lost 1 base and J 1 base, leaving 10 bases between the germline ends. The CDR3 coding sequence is TGTGCCAGCAGCTTAGACCAGGATCCGAACACTGAAGCTTTCTTT. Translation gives CASSLDQDPNTEAFF. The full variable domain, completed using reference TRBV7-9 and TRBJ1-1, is DTGVSQNPRHKITKRGQNVTFRCDPISEHNRLYWYRQTLGQGPEFLTYFQNEAQLEKSRLLSDRFSAERPKGSFSTLEIQRTEQGDSAMYLCASSLDQDPNTEAFFGQGTRLTVV.

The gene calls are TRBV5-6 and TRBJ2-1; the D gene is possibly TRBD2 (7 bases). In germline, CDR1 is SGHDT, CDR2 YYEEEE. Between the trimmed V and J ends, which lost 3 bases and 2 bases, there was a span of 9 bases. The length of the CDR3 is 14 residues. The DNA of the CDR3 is TGTGCCAGCAGCTGGGGGGGCACCTACAATGAGCAGTTCTTC. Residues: CASSWGGTYNEQFF.

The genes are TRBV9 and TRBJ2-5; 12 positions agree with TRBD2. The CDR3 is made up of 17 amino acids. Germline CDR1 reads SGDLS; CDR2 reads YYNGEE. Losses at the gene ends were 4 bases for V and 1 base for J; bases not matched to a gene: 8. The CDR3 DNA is TGTGCCAGCAGCCCCCGGACTAGCGGGGTATTCCAAGAGACCCAGTACTTC. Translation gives CASSPRTSGVFQETQYF.

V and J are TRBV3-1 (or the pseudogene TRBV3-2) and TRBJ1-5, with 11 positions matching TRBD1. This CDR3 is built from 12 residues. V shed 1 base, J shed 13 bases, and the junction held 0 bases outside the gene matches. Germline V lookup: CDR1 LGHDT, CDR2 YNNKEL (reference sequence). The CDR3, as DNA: TGTGCCAGCAGCCAAGGGGACAGGGGGCAGCATTTT. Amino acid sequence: CASSQGDRGQHF.

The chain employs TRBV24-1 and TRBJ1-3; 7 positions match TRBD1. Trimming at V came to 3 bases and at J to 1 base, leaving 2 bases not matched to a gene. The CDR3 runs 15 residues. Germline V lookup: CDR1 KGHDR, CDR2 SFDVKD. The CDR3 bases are TGTGCCACCAGTGATGGGACAGCTTCTGGAAACACCATATATTTT. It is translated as CATSDGTASGNTIYF.

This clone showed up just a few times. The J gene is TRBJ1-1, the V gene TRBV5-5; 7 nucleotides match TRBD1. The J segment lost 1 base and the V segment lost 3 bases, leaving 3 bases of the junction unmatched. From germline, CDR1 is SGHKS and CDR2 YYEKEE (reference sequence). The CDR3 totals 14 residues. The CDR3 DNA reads TGTGCCAGCAGCTCCCGGGACAGGAACACTGAAGCTTTCTTT. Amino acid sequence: CASSSRDRNTEAFF.

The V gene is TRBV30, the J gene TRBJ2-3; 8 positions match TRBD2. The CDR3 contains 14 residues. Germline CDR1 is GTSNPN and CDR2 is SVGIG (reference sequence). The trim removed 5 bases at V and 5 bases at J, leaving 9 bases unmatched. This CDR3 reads CAWDGTRKVDTQYF. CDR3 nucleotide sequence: TGTGCCTGGGATGGGACTAGAAAGGTAGATACGCAGTATTTT.

The CDR3 DNA sequence: TGTGCCATCAGGCTAGCGGAGGCCCCGTGGACGCAGTATTTT. The encoded protein is CAIRLAEAPWTQYF. The chain combines TRBV10-3 with TRBJ2-3; 7 bases line up with TRBD2. The CDR3 totals 14 residues. Germline CDR1 and CDR2: ENHRY and SYGVKD. V trimming: 6 bases; J trimming: 9 bases; junction bases outside the gene matches: 12.

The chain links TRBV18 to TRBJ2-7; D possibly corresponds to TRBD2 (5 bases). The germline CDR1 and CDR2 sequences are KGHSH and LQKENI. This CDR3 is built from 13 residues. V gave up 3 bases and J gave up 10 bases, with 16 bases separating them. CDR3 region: CASSPGPLRDQYF. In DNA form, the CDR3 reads TGTGCCAGCTCACCCGGGCCCCTGAGGGATCAGTACTTC.

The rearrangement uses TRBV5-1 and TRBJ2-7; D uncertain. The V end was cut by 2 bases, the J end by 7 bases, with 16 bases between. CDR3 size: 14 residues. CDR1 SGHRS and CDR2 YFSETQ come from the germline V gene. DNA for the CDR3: TGCGCCAGCAGCTTAGGAGACCCAATTGGGGAGCAGTACTTC. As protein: CASSLGDPIGEQYF.

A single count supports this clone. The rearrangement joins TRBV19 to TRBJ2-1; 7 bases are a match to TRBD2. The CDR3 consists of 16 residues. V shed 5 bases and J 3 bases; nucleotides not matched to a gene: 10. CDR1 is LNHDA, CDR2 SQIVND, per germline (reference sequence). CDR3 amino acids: CASSAPGGAGYNEQFF. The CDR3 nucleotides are TGTGCCAGTAGTGCCCCGGGGGGTGCGGGCTACAATGAGCAGTTCTTC.

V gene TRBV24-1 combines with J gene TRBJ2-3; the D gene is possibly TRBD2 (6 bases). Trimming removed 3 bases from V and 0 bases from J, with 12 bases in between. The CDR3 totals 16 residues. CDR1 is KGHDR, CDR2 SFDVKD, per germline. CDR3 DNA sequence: TGTGCCACCAGTGATAAACGGGACTTCAGCACAGATACGCAGTATTTT. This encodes CATSDKRDFSTDTQYF.

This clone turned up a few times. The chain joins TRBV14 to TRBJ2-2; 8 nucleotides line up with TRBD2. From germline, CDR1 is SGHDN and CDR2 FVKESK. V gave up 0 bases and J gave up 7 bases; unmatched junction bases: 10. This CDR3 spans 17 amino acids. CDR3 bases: TGTGCCAGCAGCCAAGATCTAGCGCGGGAGGTGATCGGGGAGCTGTTTTTT. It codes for CASSQDLAREVIGELFF. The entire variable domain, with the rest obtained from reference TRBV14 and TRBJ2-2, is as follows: EAGVTQFPSHSVIEKGQTVTLRCDPISGHDNLYWYRRVMGKEIKFLLHFVKESKQDESGMPNNRFLAERTGGTYSTLKVQPAELEDSGVYFCASSQDLAREVIGELFFGEGSRLTVL.